This T cell receptor (beta chain) was identified during a study of control samples from healthy donors and cancer patients. Turning to this clone: This specimen includes other DNA sequences encoding the same CDR3.

Clones were sequenced by immunoSEQ multiplex PCR, and TCRdb holds only the in-frame ones, with some missing. Of 55,000 to 65,000 clones in the sample, about 90% were seen once. There are 12 residues in the CDR3. The V and J ends lost 2 bases and 6 bases respectively, with 6 bases between them. Per the germline V gene, CDR1 is SGHRS and CDR2 is YFSETQ. This clonotype was obtained from a woman aged 55-70 years with lung cancer. The chain joins TRBV5-1 to TRBJ2-1, with unresolved D. The specimen sequenced was PBMCs. The CDR3 nucleotides read TGCGCCAGCAGCTTACCAGGCAATGAGCAGTTCTTC. This codes for CASSLPGNEQFF. Full variable domain (rest looked up from reference TRBV5-1 and TRBJ2-1): KAGVTQTPRYLIKTRGQQVTLSCSPISGHRSVSWYQQTPGQGLQFLFEYFSETQRNKGNFPGRFSGRQFSNSRSEMNVSTLELGDSALYLCASSLPGNEQFFGPGTRLTVL.